This T cell receptor (beta chain) was retrieved from a study of PD-1 blockade in classical Hodgkin lymphoma. Study-wide findings and caveats: CD4+ TCR diversity climbed significantly by C4D1, unlike CD8+ TCR diversity. Healthy donors were reported to have higher baseline TCR diversity than newly diagnosed patients. Diversity similar to that of newly diagnosed patients was seen at baseline in complete responders.

As regards this clone: What it recognizes is unknown.

Time point noted: cycle 4 day 1 (C4D1), after six to seven weeks of nivolumab. Every patient had relapsed following autologous stem cell transplantation, and cohorts differed in brentuximab vedotin exposure. Progressive disease, partial response or complete response was each patient's best response. Produced via immunoSEQ multiplex PCR; TCRdb's table is partial and in-frame only. Among over 80,000 clones listed, around 80% were seen once. Sample: peripheral blood mononuclear cells (PBMCs), taken before the fourth cycle of nivolumab. This receptor was obtained from a human donor with classical Hodgkin lymphoma.

CDR3 coding DNA: TGCAGCGTTGAAGATCCTGGACAGGGTATCCTCGGGGTAGGCTACACCTTC. Amino acid sequence: CSVEDPGQGILGVGYTF. The chain employs TRBV29-1 and TRBJ1-2, with 8 bases matching TRBD1. In germline, CDR1 is SQVTM, CDR2 ANQGSEA. This CDR3 has 17 residues. Trimming took 0 bases from V and 8 from J; bases not matched to a gene: 17.